This T cell receptor beta chain was sequenced in a study of blood T cell repertoires in COVID-19. Study overall: Donors in the United States, Italy and Spain gave samples during acute or convalescent COVID-19.

The authors' processing: Using reference gene primer amplification, nucleated cell counts were estimated. The protocol was immunoSEQ multiplex PCR, while the TCRdb copy is restricted to in-frame clones and leaves out a portion. The V and J calls and clone size come from that table; D and trimming were worked out from the DNA. Among more than 150,000 clones listed, around 89% were seen once. The CDR3 consists of 15 residues. V dropped 2 bases and J dropped 3; count of bases not matched to a gene: 0. Germline values: CDR1 MDHEN, CDR2 SYDVKM. The TCR originated in a woman aged 40 to 50 with acute or convalescent COVID-19. The specimen sequenced was peripheral blood. V gene TRBV28 combines with J gene TRBJ2-1, with TRBD2 matching over 11 bases. The CDR3 DNA reads as TGTGCCAGCAGTTTACTAGCGGGAGGCTACAATGAGCAGTTCTTC. Its protein is CASSLLAGGYNEQFF. Looking up the rest from reference TRBV28 and TRBJ2-1 gives the full variable domain: DVKVTQSSRYLVKRTGEKVFLECVQDMDHENMFWYRQDPGLGLRLIYFSYDVKMKEKGDIPEGYSVSREKKERFSLILESASTNQTSMYLCASSLLAGGYNEQFFGPGTRLTVL.